Listed below are T cell receptor beta chains from one sample, sequenced in a study of blood T cells in healthy people across ages. One entry per CDR3 protein, called by TCRdb with MiXCR from the 5' RACE reads. The table records 760,000 or so distinct CDR3 sequences, approximately 25% of them present only once. These same data were also listed under a study on T cells of mothers and their children.

The specimen sequenced was blood. These TCRs come from a boy younger than 18 in good health. Each CDR3 is given with its conserved first and last residue. The D gene is left open where the match is weak. Part of the rows lack a size; the others show once, few, many or a class for expanded clones.

D	V	size	J	CDR3	DNA
NA	TRBV20-1	NA	TRBJ1-1	CSVPVDLNTEAFF	TGCAGTGTCCCGGTGGACCTTAACACTGAAGCTTTCTTT
TRBD1	TRBV3-1	few	TRBJ1-2	CAGSPGQGVYGYTF	TGTGCCGGCAGCCCAGGACAGGGGGTCTATGGCTACACCTTC
TRBD1	TRBV7-2	NA	TRBJ1-2	CASSAGQGGDYTF	TGTGCCAGCAGCGCGGGACAGGGAGGGGACTACACCTTC
NA	TRBV14	NA	TRBJ2-5	CASSPSRGWGTQYF	TGTGCCAGCAGCCCGTCGAGGGGATGGGGGACCCAGTACTTC
NA	TRBV7-2	few	TRBJ1-2	CASSPTGTYLYGYTF	TGTGCCAGCAGCCCCACAGGGACATACCTCTATGGCTACACCTTC
NA	TRBV29-1	few	TRBJ1-4	CSVGIGEKLFF	TGCAGCGTTGGAATAGGGGAAAAACTGTTTTTT
NA	TRBV28	few	TRBJ1-4	CASSQPSPGSTNEKLFF	TGTGCCAGCAGTCAACCCTCCCCAGGGTCAACTAATGAAAAACTGTTTTTT
NA	TRBV6-4	NA	TRBJ2-2	CASSDSRADTGELFF	TGTGCCAGCAGTGACTCTAGGGCCGACACCGGGGAGCTGTTTTTT
NA	TRBV6-5	NA	TRBJ2-5	CASSYDPPRMGETQYF	TGTGCCAGCAGTTACGACCCCCCTAGAATGGGGGAGACCCAGTACTTC
NA	TRBV5-6	NA	TRBJ2-1	CASSLPLQGEQFF	TGTGCCAGCAGCTTACCCTTGCAAGGTGAGCAGTTCTTC
TRBD1	TRBV27	NA	TRBJ2-5	CASTTTGGRETQYF	TGTGCCAGCACCACCACAGGGGGGCGAGAGACCCAGTACTTC
NA	TRBV11-2	many	TRBJ2-6	CASSLHRWGSGANVLTF	TGTGCCAGCAGCCTTCATCGGTGGGGCTCTGGGGCCAACGTCCTGACTTTC
TRBD2	TRBV27	few	TRBJ2-1	CASRRLADDNEQFF	TGTGCCAGCAGGAGACTAGCGGATGACAATGAGCAGTTCTTC
NA	TRBV3-1	few	TRBJ1-2	CASSQGAVYGYTF	TGTGCCAGCAGCCAAGGGGCAGTCTATGGCTACACCTTC
TRBD2	TRBV2	few	TRBJ2-5	CASSDGLAGRGETQYF	TGTGCCAGCAGCGACGGACTAGCGGGAAGAGGAGAGACCCAGTACTTC
NA	TRBV6-1	NA	TRBJ2-7	CASSENRFSYEQYF	TGTGCCAGCAGTGAAAACAGGTTCTCCTACGAGCAGTACTTC
TRBD1	TRBV19	once	TRBJ1-5	CASSTGQSNQPQHF	TGTGCCAGTAGTACGGGACAGAGCAATCAGCCCCAGCATTTT
NA	TRBV2	NA	TRBJ2-5	CASSERSGGETQYF	TGTGCCAGCAGTGAACGGTCTGGGGGAGAGACCCAGTACTTC
TRBD2	TRBV7-2	NA	TRBJ2-5	CASSLFIGGAQETQYF	TGTGCCAGCAGCTTATTCATCGGGGGGGCCCAAGAGACCCAGTACTTC
TRBD1	TRBV10-3	few	TRBJ2-7	CAISESVGQSYEQYF	TGTGCCATCAGTGAGTCTGTGGGACAGTCCTACGAGCAGTACTTC
NA	TRBV7-2	NA	TRBJ2-3	CASSLGRGLGTDTQYF	TGTGCCAGCAGCTTAGGGAGGGGGCTTGGCACAGATACGCAGTATTTT
TRBD1	TRBV7-9	few	TRBJ1-2	CASSLSTGGDFHGYTF	TGTGCCAGCAGCTTATCGACAGGGGGGGATTTCCATGGCTACACCTTC
TRBD1	TRBV12-3/TRBV12-4	few	TRBJ1-5	CAGSPAGQGNQPQHF	TGTGCCGGCAGTCCCGCGGGACAGGGCAATCAGCCCCAGCATTTT
TRBD1	TRBV9	NA	TRBJ1-6	CASSVAGQVDSPLHF	TGTGCCAGCAGCGTAGCGGGACAGGTTGATTCACCCCTCCACTTT
NA	TRBV29-1	NA	TRBJ2-1	CSVEAPGGGGDEFF	TGCAGCGTTGAAGCGCCAGGGGGAGGGGGGGACGAGTTCTTC
NA	TRBV29-1	few	TRBJ1-1	CSVDEGGQNTEAFF	TGCAGCGTTGATGAGGGGGGACAGAACACTGAAGCTTTCTTT